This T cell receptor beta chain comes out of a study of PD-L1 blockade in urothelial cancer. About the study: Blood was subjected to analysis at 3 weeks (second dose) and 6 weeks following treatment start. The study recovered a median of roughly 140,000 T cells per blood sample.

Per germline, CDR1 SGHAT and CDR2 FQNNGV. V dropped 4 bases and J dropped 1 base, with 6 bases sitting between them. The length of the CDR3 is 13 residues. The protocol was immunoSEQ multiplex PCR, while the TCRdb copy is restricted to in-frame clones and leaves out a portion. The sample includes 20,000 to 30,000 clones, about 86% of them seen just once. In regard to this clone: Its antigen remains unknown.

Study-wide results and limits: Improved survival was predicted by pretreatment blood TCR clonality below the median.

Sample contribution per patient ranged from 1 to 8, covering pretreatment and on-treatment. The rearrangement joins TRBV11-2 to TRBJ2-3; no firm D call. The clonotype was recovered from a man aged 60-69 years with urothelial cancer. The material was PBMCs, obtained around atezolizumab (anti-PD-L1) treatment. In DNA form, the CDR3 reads TGTGCCAGCAGCTGGGCTGGCACAGATACGCAGTATTTT. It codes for CASSWAGTDTQYF.